This T cell receptor (beta chain) was captured in a study of blood T cell repertoires in COVID-19. Study background: The analysed material was cDNA or gDNA that came from T cells, B-cell-depleted T cells, or PBMCs.

Germline assignment: CDR1 LNHDA and CDR2 SQIVND (reference sequence). The length of the CDR3 is 13 residues. V lost 3 bases, J lost 7 bases, and 12 bases lay in between. In terms of age and location, participants ranged from roughly 18 to 95 years and lived in approximately 26 US areas. Participant reports of clinical history set cohort assignment. As handled by the study authors: Estimated nucleated cell counts came from reference gene primer amplification. Profiled with immunoSEQ multiplex PCR; TCRdb holds only in-frame clones, not every one. V and J calls and clone size are those listed in that table; D and trimming were worked out from the DNA. The data hold about 140,000 clones, with 75% to 90% observed a single time.

The source of this sequence is a man aged 65 to 85 who had been exposed to COVID-19. The rearrangement uses TRBV19 and TRBJ1-1; D is possibly TRBD1 (5 bases). The sample consisted of PBMCs or T cells enriched from blood (not recorded which). Here the CDR3 reads CASSIAGGVEAFF. The CDR3 region has the DNA TGTGCCAGTAGTATTGCGGGAGGGGTTGAAGCTTTCTTT.